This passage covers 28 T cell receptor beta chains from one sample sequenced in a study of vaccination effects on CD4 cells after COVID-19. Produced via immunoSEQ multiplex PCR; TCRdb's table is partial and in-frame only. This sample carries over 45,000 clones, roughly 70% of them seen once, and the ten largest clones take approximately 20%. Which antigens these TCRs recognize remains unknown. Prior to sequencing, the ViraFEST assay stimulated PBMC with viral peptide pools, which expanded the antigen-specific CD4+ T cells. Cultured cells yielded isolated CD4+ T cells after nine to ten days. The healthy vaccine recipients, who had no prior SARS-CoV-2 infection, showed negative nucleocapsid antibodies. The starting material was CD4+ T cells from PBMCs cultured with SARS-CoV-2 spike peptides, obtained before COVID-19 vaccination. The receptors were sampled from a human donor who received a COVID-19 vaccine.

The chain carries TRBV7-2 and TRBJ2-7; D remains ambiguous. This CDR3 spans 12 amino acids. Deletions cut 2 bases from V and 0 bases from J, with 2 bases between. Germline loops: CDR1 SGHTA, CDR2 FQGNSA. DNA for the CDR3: TGTGCCAGCAGCTTAATCTCCTACGAGCAGTACTTC. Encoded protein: CASSLISYEQYF. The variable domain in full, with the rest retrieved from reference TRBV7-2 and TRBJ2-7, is GAGVSQSPSNKVTEKGKDVELRCDPISGHTALYWYRQSLGQGLEFLIYFQGNSAPDKSGLPSDRFSAERTGGSVSTLTIQRTQQEDSAVYLCASSLISYEQYFGPGTRLTVT.

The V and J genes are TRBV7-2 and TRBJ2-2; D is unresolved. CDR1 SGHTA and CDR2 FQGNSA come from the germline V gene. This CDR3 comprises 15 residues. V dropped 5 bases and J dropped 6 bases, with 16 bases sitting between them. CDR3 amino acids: CASSLDRTSSGELFF. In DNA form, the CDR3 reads TGTGCCAGCAGCCTAGATAGGACCAGTTCCGGGGAGCTGTTTTTT.

CDR3 region: CASSYTGTSGAYEQYF. Here the CDR3 DNA reads TGTGCCAGCAGTTACACCGGGACTAGCGGGGCCTACGAGCAGTACTTC. This chain links TRBV6-5 with TRBJ2-7; TRBD2 matches 13 bases. The V and J ends lost 2 bases and 2 bases, in that order; junction bases with no gene match: 3. The CDR3 has 16 amino acids. Per the germline V gene, CDR1 is MNHEY and CDR2 is SVGAGI.

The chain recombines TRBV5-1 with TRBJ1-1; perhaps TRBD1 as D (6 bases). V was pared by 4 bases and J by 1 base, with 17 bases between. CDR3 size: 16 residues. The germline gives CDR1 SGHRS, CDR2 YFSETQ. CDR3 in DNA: TGCGCCAGCAGCCCGGGGGCCCCAGGGGCGAACACTGAAGCTTTCTTT. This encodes CASSPGAPGANTEAFF.

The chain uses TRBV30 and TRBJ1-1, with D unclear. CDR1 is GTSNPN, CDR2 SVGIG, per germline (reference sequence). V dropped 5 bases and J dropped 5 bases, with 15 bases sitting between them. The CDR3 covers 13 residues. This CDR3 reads CAWWTPTSTEAFF. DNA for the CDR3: TGTGCCTGGTGGACCCCGACTAGTACTGAAGCTTTCTTT.

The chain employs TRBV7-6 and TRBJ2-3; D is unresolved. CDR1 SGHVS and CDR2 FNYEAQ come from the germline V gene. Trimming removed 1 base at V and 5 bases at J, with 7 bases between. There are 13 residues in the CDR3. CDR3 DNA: TGTGCCAGCAGCTTAGTCGTGGGAGATACGCAGTATTTT. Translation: CASSLVVGDTQYF.

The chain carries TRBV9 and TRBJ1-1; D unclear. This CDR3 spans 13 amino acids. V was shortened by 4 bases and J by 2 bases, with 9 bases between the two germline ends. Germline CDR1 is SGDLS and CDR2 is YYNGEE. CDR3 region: CASSKQLNTEAFF. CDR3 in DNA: TGTGCCAGCAGCAAACAGCTAAACACTGAAGCTTTCTTT. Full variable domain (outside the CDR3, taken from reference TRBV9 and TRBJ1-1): DSGVTQTPKHLITATGQRVTLRCSPRSGDLSVYWYQQSLDQGLQFLIQYYNGEERAKGNILERFSAQQFPDLHSELNLSSLELGDSALYFCASSKQLNTEAFFGQGTRLTVV.

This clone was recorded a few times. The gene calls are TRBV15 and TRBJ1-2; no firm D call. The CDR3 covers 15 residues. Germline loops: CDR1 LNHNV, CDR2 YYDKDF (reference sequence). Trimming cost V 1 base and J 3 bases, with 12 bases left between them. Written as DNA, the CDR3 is TGTGCCACCAGCAGAGGAGGCGCAGGAGACTATGGCTACACCTTC. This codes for CATSRGGAGDYGYTF.

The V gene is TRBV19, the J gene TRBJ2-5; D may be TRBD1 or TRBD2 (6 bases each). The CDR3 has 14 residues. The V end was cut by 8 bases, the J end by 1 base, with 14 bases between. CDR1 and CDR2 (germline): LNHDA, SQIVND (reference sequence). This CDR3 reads CASSEQGGQETQYF. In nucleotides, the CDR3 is TGTGCCAGTTCTGAACAGGGAGGCCAAGAGACCCAGTACTTC.

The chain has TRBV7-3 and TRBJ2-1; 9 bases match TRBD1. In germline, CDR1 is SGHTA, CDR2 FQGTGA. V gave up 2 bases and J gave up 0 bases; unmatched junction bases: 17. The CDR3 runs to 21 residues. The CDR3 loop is CASSLGPGGQGRGSSYNEQFF. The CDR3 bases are TGTGCCAGCAGCTTAGGCCCGGGGGGACAGGGCAGGGGAAGCTCCTACAATGAGCAGTTCTTC.

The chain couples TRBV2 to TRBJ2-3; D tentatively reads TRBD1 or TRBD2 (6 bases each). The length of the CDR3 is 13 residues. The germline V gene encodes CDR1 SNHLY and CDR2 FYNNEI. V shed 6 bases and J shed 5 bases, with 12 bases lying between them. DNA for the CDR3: TGTGCCAGCAGGAGGGGGGTGAGAGATACGCAGTATTTT. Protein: CASRRGVRDTQYF. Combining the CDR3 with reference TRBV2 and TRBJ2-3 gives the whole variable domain EPEVTQTPSHQVTQMGQEVILRCVPISNHLYFYWYRQILGQKVEFLVSFYNNEISEKSEIFDDQFSVERPDGSNFTLKIRSTKLEDSAMYFCASRRGVRDTQYFGPGTRLTVL.

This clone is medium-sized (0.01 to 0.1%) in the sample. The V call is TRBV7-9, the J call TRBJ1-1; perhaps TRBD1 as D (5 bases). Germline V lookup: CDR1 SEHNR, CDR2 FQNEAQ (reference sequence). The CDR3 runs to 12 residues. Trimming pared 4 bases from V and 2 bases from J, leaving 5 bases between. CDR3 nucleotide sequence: TGTGCCAGCAGCTGGGACAACACTGAAGCTTTCTTT. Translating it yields CASSWDNTEAFF.

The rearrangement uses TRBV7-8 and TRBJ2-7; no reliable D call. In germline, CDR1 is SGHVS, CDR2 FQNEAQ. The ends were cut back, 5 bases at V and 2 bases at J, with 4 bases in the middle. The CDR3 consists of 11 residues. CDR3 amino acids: CASSRTYEQYF. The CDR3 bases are TGTGCCAGCAGCCGAACCTACGAGCAGTACTTC.

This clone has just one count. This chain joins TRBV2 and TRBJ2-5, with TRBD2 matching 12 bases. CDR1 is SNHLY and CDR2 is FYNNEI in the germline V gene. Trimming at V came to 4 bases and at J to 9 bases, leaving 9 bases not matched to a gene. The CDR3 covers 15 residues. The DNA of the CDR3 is TGTGCCAGCAGTGGGGGACTAGCGGGTGCAGTGGCCCAGTACTTC. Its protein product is CASSGGLAGAVAQYF.

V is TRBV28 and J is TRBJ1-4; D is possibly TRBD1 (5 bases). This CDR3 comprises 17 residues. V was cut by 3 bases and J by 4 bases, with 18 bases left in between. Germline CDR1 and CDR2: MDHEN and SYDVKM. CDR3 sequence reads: CASSFSRRALNNEKLFF. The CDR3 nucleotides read TGTGCCAGCAGTTTCAGCCGCAGGGCCCTCAATAATGAAAAACTGTTTTTT.

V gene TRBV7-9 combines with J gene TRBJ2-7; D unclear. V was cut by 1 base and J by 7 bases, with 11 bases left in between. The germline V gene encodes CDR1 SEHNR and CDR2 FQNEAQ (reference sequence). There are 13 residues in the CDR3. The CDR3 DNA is TGTGCCAGCAGCTTAGGTCCGGCGTCGGAGCAGTACTTC. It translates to CASSLGPASEQYF.

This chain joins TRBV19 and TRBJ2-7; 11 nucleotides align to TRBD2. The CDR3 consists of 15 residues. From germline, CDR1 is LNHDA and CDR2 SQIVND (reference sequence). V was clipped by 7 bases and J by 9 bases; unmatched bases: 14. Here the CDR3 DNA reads TGTGCCAGTATGGACACTAGCGGGAGTAGGGTTCGGCAGTACTTC. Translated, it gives CASMDTSGSRVRQYF.

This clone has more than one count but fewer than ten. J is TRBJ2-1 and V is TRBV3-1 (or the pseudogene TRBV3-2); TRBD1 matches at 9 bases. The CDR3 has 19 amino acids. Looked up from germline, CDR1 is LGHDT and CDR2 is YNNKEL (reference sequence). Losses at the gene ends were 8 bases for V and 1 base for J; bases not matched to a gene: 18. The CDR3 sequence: CASVFLGSTGGGSYNEQFF. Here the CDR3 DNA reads TGTGCCAGCGTTTTTTTGGGGAGTACAGGGGGCGGATCCTACAATGAGCAGTTCTTC.

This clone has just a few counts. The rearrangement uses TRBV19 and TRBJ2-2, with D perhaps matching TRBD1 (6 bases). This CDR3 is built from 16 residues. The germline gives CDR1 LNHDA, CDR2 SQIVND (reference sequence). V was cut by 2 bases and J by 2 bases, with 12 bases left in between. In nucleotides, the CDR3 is TGTGCCAGTAGTATACGCGGCAGGGGAAACACCGGGGAGCTGTTTTTT. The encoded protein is CASSIRGRGNTGELFF.

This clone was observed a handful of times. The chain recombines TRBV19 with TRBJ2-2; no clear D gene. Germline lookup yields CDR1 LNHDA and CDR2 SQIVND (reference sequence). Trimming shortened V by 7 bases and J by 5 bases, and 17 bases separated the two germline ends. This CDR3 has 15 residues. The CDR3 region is CASTTSLIATGELFF. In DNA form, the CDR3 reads TGTGCCAGTACCACGTCCCTAATAGCAACCGGGGAGCTGTTTTTT.

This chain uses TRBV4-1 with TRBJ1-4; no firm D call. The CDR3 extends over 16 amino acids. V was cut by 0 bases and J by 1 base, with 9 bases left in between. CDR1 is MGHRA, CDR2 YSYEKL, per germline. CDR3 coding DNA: TGCGCCAGCAGCCAAGACTGGACGGGAACTAATGAAAAACTGTTTTTT. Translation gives CASSQDWTGTNEKLFF.

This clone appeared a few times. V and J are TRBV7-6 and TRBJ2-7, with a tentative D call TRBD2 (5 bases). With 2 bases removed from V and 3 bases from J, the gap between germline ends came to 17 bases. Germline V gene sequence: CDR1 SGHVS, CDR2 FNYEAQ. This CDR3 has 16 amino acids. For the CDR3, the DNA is TGTGCCAGCAGCTTAAGGTCTGGGCTAGCCGACTACGAGCAGTACTTC. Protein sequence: CASSLRSGLADYEQYF.

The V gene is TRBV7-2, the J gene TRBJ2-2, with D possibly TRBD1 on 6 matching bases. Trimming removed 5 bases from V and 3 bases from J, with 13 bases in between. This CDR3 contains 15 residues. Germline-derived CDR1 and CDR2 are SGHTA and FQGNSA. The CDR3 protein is CASSLHYRDTGELFF. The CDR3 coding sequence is TGTGCCAGCAGCCTGCACTACAGGGACACCGGGGAGCTGTTTTTT.

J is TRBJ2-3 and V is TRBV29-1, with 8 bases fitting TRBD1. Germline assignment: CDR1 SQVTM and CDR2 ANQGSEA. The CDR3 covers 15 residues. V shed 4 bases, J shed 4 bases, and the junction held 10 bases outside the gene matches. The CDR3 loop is CSVVSRTGSPDTQYF. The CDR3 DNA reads TGCAGCGTTGTTTCCCGGACAGGGAGCCCAGATACGCAGTATTTT.

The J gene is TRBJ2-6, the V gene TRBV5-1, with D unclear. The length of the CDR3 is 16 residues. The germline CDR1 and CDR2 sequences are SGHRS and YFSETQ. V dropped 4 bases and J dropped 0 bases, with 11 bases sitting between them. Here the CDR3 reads CASSTGGNSGANVLTF. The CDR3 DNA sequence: TGCGCCAGCAGCACGGGCGGAAACTCTGGGGCCAACGTCCTGACTTTC.

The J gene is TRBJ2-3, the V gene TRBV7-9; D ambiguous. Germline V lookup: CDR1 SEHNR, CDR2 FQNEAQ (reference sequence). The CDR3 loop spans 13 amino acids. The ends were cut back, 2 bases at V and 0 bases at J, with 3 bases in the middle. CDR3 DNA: TGTGCCAGCAGCTTATGGAGCACAGATACGCAGTATTTT. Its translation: CASSLWSTDTQYF.

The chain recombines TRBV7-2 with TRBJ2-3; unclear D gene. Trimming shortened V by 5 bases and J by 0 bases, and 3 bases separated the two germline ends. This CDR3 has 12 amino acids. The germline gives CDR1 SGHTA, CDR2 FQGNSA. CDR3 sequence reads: CASSASTDTQYF. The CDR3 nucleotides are TGTGCCAGCAGCGCGAGCACAGATACGCAGTATTTT.

CDR3 nucleotides: TGTGCCAGCTACGAGCAGTACTTC. Translating it yields CASYEQYF. This chain links TRBV5-8 with TRBJ2-7; no clear D. Germline CDR1 SGHTS, CDR2 YDEGEE. This CDR3 is built from 8 residues. V was cut by 7 bases and J by 4 bases, with 0 bases left in between.